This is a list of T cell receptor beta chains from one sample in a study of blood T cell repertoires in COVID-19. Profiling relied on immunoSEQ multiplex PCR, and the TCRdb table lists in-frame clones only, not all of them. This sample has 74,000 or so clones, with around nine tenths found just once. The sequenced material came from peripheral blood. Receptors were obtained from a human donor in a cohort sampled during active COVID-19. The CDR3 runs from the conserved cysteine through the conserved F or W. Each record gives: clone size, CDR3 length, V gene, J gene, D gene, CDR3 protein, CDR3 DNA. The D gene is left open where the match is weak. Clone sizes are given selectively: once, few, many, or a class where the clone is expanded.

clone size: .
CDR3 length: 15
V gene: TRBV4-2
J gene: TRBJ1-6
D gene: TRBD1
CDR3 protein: CASSQRDRTDSPLHF
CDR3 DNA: TGTGCCAGCAGCCAAAGGGACAGGACGGATTCACCCCTCCACTTT

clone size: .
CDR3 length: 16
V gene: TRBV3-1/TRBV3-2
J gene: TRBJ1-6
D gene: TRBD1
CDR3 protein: CASSQDGQVYNSPLHF
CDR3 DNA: TGTGCCAGCAGCCAAGATGGACAGGTCTATAATTCACCCCTCCACTTT

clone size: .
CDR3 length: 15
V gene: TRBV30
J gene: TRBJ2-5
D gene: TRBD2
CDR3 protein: CAWTSGGRYQETQYF
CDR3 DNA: TGTGCCTGGACTAGCGGGGGCCGTTACCAAGAGACCCAGTACTTC

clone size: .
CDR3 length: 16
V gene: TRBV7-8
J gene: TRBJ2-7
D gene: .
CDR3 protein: CASSLVGGPSSYEQYF
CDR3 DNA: TGTGCCAGCAGCTTAGTGGGGGGTCCCAGCTCCTACGAGCAGTACTTC

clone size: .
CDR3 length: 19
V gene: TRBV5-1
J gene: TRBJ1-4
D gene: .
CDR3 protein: CASSLGVSSPGRGGEKLFF
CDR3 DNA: TGCGCCAGCAGCTTGGGAGTCAGTAGCCCTGGTCGCGGGGGTGAAAAACTGTTTTTT

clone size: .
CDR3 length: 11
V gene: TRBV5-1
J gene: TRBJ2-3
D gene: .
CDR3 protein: CASSRGNTQYF
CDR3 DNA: TGCGCCAGCAGCCGGGGAAATACGCAGTATTTT

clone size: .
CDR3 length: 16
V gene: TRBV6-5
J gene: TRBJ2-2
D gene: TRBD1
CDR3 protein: CASSYPGQGNTGELFF
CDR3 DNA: TGTGCCAGCAGTTACCCCGGACAGGGGAACACCGGGGAGCTGTTTTTT

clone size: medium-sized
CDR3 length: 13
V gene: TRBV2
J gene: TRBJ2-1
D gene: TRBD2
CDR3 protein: CASSPLADNEQFF
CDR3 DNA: TGTGCCAGCAGTCCTCTAGCGGACAATGAGCAGTTCTTC

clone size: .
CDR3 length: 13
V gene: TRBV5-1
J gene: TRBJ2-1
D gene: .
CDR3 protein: CASSAPRGQEQFF
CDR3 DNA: TGCGCCAGCAGCGCCCCTAGGGGCCAAGAGCAGTTCTTC

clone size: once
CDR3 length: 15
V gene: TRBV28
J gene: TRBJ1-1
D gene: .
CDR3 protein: CASSLPWANPTEAFF
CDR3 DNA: TGTGCCAGCAGTCTTCCTTGGGCCAATCCCACTGAAGCTTTCTTT

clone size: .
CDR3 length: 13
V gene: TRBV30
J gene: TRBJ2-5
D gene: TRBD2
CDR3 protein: CAWAGVAGETQYF
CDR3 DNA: TGTGCCTGGGCGGGAGTGGCAGGAGAGACCCAGTACTTC

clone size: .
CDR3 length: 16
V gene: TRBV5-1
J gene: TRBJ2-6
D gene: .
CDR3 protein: CATSPDRLGGANVLTF
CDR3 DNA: TGCGCCACCTCTCCGGACAGACTCGGTGGGGCCAACGTCCTGACTTTC

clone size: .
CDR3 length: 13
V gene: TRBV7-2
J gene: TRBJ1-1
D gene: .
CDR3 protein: CASSGYIFAEAFF
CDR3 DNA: TGTGCCAGCAGCGGTTACATCTTCGCTGAAGCTTTCTTT

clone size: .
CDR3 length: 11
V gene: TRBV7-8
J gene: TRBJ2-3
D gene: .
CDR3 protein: CASSSTDTQYF
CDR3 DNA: TGTGCCAGCAGCTCGACAGATACGCAGTATTTT

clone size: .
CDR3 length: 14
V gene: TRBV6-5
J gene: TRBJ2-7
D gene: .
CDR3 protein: CASSYGTSSYEQYF
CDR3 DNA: TGTGCCAGCAGTTACGGGACAAGCTCCTACGAGCAGTACTTC

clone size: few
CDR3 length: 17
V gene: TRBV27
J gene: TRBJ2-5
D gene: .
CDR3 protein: CASSPLTVNPGQETQYF
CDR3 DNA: TGTGCCAGCAGTCCCTTGACCGTAAACCCAGGTCAAGAGACCCAGTACTTC

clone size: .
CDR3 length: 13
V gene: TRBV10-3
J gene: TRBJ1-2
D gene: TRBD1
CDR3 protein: CAISETDRGGYTF
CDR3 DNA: TGTGCCATCAGTGAGACGGACAGGGGTGGCTACACCTTC

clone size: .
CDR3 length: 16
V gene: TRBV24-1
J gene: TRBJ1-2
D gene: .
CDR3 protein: CATSDLQGPGNYGYTF
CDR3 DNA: TGTGCCACCAGTGATTTGCAAGGACCGGGAAACTATGGCTACACCTTC

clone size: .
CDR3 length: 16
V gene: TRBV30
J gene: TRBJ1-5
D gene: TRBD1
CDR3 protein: CAWSGVTGGRDQPQHF
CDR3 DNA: TGTGCCTGGAGTGGGGTAACAGGGGGTCGGGATCAGCCCCAGCATTTT

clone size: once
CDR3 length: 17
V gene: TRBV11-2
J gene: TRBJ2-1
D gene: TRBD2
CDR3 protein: CASSIRTSGSQGNEQFF
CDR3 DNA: TGTGCCAGCAGCATCCGGACTAGCGGGAGTCAGGGCAATGAGCAGTTCTTC

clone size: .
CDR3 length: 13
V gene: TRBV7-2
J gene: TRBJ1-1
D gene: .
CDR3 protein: CANARGMNTEAFF
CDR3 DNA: TGTGCCAACGCCAGGGGTATGAACACTGAAGCTTTCTTT

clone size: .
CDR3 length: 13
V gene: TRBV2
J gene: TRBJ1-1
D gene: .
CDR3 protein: CASSALQETEAFF
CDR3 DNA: TGTGCCAGCAGTGCCCTACAGGAAACTGAAGCTTTCTTT

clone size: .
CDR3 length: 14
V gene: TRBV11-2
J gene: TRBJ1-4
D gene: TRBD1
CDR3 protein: CASSYGTVNEKLFF
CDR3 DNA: TGTGCCAGCAGCTACGGGACAGTCAATGAAAAACTGTTTTTT

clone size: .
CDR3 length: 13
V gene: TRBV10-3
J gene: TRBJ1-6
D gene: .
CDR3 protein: CAISSGADSPLHF
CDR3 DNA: TGTGCCATCAGTTCAGGGGCCGATTCACCCCTCCACTTT

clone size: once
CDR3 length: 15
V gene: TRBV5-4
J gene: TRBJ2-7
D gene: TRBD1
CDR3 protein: CASRPGGYGSYEQYF
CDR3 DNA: TGTGCCAGCAGACCAGGGGGCTATGGCTCCTACGAGCAGTACTTC